This T cell receptor (beta chain) came from a study of blood T cells in healthy people across ages (dated by TCRdb to the mid-2010s). With regard to the full study: In model experiments, roughly one uniquely barcoded TCR beta cDNA molecule per two T cells was captured by template switching. Using the same blood draw, the study looked at two additional independent replicas of 1 million unique cDNA reads for two donors, one aged 18 to 30 and the other aged 80 or older. Donors of different ages were randomly distributed across sequencing lanes to avoid experimental bias. Age-related changes in TCR beta repertoire diversity were measured in the study by deep sequencing normalized with unique cDNA molecular identifiers. The donors were split into four age groups: young (average approximately 16 years), middle-aged (over 35), aged (roughly 60) and long-lived (roughly 86).

With regard to this clonotype: The target of this receptor is not known. One base away there is no much larger clone; base qualities are not given.

The V and J ends are trimmed by 1 base and 2 bases, leaving 9 bases between them. From the cysteine up to the phenylalanine, the CDR3 has a length of 14 residues. The only DNA kept is the CDR3, 42 bases in frame from the first base. Looking up the germline V gene (reference sequence) yields CDR1 GTSNPN and CDR2 SVGIG. The donors were roughly 39 Caucasian individuals from Russia, aged roughly 6 to 100 years, who were systemically healthy. Roughly 10 milliliters of peripheral blood were collected from each donor into EDTA-treated Vacutainer tubes. Ficoll-Paque density-gradient centrifugation was used to isolate PBMCs, with at least 7 million per sample. Total RNA, at least 6 micrograms per sample, was extracted from PBMCs with Trizol reagent. For every donor, an aliquot of PBMCs went through flow cytometry to measure the percentages of naive CD45RAhigh/CD27high T cells. Library generation was performed with 5' RACE. TCRdb shows the sequencer as Illumina HiSeq 2500. A second PCR of roughly 6 to 11 cycles was run with a J-beta primer mix and a sample-barcoded 5' primer. A template-switch 5' adaptor carrying 12 random nucleotides introduced a unique molecular identifier onto each TCR beta cDNA molecule. At least 2.5 million CDR3-containing paired-end reads were obtained from each sample. First-strand cDNA was synthesized from all RNA with the Mint cDNA synthesis kit, primed by a TRBC-specific oligonucleotide. After uracil-DNA glycosylase treatment, a first 18-cycle PCR used universal primers M1SS and BC2_uni_R on all cDNA. The published analysis was carried out like this. Each sample was normalized by randomly selecting 1 million high-quality reads, each carrying a distinct molecular identifier. Reads sharing molecular identifiers were discarded rather than binned into consensus sequences. MiTCR, set to a Q25 quality threshold and the strictest error-elimination algorithm, was used for CDR3 identification, clonotype clustering and error correction. A nonparametric unseen species model using Euler transformation provided a lower-bound estimate of total TCR beta diversity. TCRdb trimmed public reads at Q25 via fastp, called clones via MiXCR and kept in-frame beta chains. Here each entry gathers all rows of one CDR3 protein and keeps the most common genes and DNA. The V and J calls here are based on TCRdb, not the publication. This sample holds about a million distinct CDR3 sequences; less than 45% were observed only once. In total, the top ten clones hold around 14% of the sample.

Overall study outcomes, separate from this receptor: A strong correlation was found between observed TCR beta diversity and the percentage of naive T cells measured by flow cytometry. Compared with the aged group, the long-lived group had more naive CD4+ T cells, fewer expanded clones and increased TCR diversity, suggesting age selection. Estimates of total diversity from one million sequenced T cells were regarded as lower bounds and underestimates. Because donor CMV infection status was unknown, age-related changes in expanded clonotypes were potentially confounded. As age increased, observed TCR beta diversity per million T cells dropped in a roughly linear way, and a significant reduction was already evident by age approximately 40. Conclusive comparison of naive and antigen-experienced compartments was prevented by the profiling of bulk unsorted PBMCs.

The TCR was taken from a man aged 18 to 29 in good health. The chain employs TRBV30 and TRBJ1-3; the D gene remains uncertain. The sample comprised blood. CDR3 reads: CAWSAGRTGNTIYF. The nucleotide sequence is TGTGCCTGGAGTGCAGGAAGGACTGGAAACACCATATATTTT.